This T cell receptor (beta chain) was sequenced in a study of T cells in Graves' hyperthyroidism and ophthalmopathy. Across the study: It was at initial diagnosis, before any treatment, that peripheral blood was collected.

Trimming shortened V by 1 base and J by 5 bases, and 14 bases separated the two germline ends. The CDR3 has 16 amino acids. RNA transcripts served as the template for amplifying TCR beta CDR3 regions. A set of HTBI primers served as the primers for a first-round RT-PCR of the TCR CDR3. From the multiplex PCR reads, TCRdb called clonotypes with MiXCR, one entry per CDR3 protein. The sample includes more than 500,000 distinct CDR3 sequences, less than 15% of them seen just once. This clonotype occurred a few times. This clonotype was obtained from a middle-aged woman with Graves' hyperthyroidism. V gene TRBV12-3 or TRBV12-4 combines with J gene TRBJ2-2; D is unclear. Sequences were obtained from blood. CDR3 nucleotides: TGTGCCAGCAGTTTAGACTATACAGTAAGAACCGGGGAGCTGTTTTTT. Translation: CASSLDYTVRTGELFF.